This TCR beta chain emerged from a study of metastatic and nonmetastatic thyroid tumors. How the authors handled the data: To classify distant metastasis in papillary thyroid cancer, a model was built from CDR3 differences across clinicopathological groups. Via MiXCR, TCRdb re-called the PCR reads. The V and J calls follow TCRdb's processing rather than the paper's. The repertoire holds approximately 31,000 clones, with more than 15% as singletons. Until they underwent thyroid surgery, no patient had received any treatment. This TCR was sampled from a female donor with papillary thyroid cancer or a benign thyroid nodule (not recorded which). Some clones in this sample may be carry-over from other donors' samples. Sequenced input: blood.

CDR3 amino acids: CASSGSGRQSSGANVLTF. CDR3 DNA sequence: TGTGCCAGCAGCGGGTCGGGGCGGCAGTCCTCTGGGGCCAACGTCCTGACTTTC. The chain joins TRBV6-6 to TRBJ2-6, with D perhaps matching TRBD1 or TRBD2 (5 bases each). V was trimmed by 6 bases and J by 0 bases, leaving 18 bases between them. This CDR3 comprises 18 residues. Germline loops: CDR1 MNHNY, CDR2 SVGAGI (reference sequence).